A selection of T cell receptor beta chains follows, all from one sample in a study of Ad26.COV2.S vaccination and SARS-CoV-2 variants. Repertoires were generated with immunoSEQ multiplex PCR, while TCRdb's copy carries only in-frame clones and drops some. The sample shows around 450,000 clones, approximately 87% of them seen only once. Sequenced material: peripheral blood, taken in a trial of Ad26.COV2.S vaccine versus placebo. The receptors come from a person aged 18-65 years who received the Ad26.COV2.S COVID-19 vaccine or a placebo. The CDR3 runs from the conserved cysteine through the conserved F or W. The D gene is left open where the match is weak. Size is stated for part of the rows, as once, few or many counts, or as a class when the clone is expanded.

TRBJ1-4	.	TRBV3-1/TRBV3-2	.	CASSQDWATNEKLFF	TGTGCCAGCAGCCAAGATTGGGCAACTAATGAAAAACTGTTTTTT
TRBJ1-2	TRBD1	TRBV28	.	CASSYYPGQGADGYTF	TGTGCCAGCAGTTACTATCCGGGACAGGGGGCGGATGGCTACACCTTC
TRBJ2-7	TRBD1	TRBV30	.	CAWSLGTGAFYEQYF	TGTGCCTGGAGCCTCGGGACAGGGGCTTTCTACGAGCAGTACTTC
TRBJ2-1	.	TRBV29-1	.	CSVETGRDHNEQFF	TGCAGCGTCGAGACAGGGAGGGACCACAATGAGCAGTTCTTC
TRBJ1-6	.	TRBV9	.	CASSLGGRGSPLHF	TGTGCCAGCAGCCTTGGAGGGAGAGGGTCACCCCTCCACTTT
TRBJ1-2	.	TRBV4-3	.	CASSQVPGDSNYGYTF	TGCGCCAGCAGCCAAGTACCAGGGGACTCGAACTATGGCTACACCTTC
TRBJ1-3	.	TRBV7-2	.	CASSSTREDTIYF	TGTGCCAGCAGCTCCACCCGGGAGGACACCATATATTTT
TRBJ2-2	TRBD2	TRBV13	few	CASSLVAGPTGELFF	TGTGCCAGCAGCTTAGTAGCGGGTCCAACCGGGGAGCTGTTTTTT
TRBJ2-3	.	TRBV7-3	.	CASSLNGGRGDTQYF	TGTGCCAGCAGCTTAAACGGGGGCAGGGGCGATACGCAGTATTTT
TRBJ1-1	TRBD1	TRBV5-4	.	CASSVELTGGPEAFF	TGTGCCAGCAGCGTAGAGCTGACAGGGGGCCCTGAAGCTTTCTTT
TRBJ2-3	TRBD2	TRBV13	.	CASSLKAGPDTQYF	TGTGCCAGCAGCTTGAAAGCGGGGCCAGATACGCAGTATTTT
TRBJ1-2	TRBD1	TRBV7-9	.	CASSLTTGGDGYTF	TGTGCCAGCAGCCTCACGACAGGGGGCGATGGCTACACCTTC
TRBJ2-5	.	TRBV27	.	CASSLYLRDQETQYF	TGTGCCAGCAGTTTATATCTCCGGGACCAAGAGACCCAGTACTTC
TRBJ1-1	.	TRBV6-2/TRBV6-3	.	CASSLKTDSNTEAFF	TGTGCCAGCAGTCTAAAGACAGATTCGAACACTGAAGCTTTCTTT
TRBJ1-3	.	TRBV29-1	.	CSVASLSPLTGNTIYF	TGCAGCGTTGCAAGCTTGTCCCCGCTCACTGGAAACACCATATATTTT
TRBJ2-1	.	TRBV14	once	CASSADVMPYNEQFF	TGTGCCAGCAGCGCGGACGTTATGCCCTACAATGAGCAGTTCTTC
TRBJ1-6	TRBD1	TRBV6-5	.	CASRQKRTGASPLHF	TGTGCCAGCAGGCAGAAAAGGACAGGGGCTTCACCCCTCCACTTT
TRBJ1-2	.	TRBV19	.	CASGERGVNYGYTF	TGTGCCAGCGGGGAACGGGGCGTTAACTATGGCTACACCTTC
TRBJ1-6	TRBD1	TRBV28	.	CASSDRGLNNSPLHF	TGTGCCAGCTCTGACAGGGGGCTAAATAATTCACCCCTCCACTTT
TRBJ2-6	.	TRBV7-2	.	CASRTRQDRGANVLTF	TGTGCCAGCAGGACCAGACAGGACAGAGGGGCCAACGTCCTGACTTTC
TRBJ2-7	.	TRBV6-5	.	CASRVYGDSYEQYF	TGTGCCAGCAGAGTCTATGGGGACTCCTACGAGCAGTACTTC
TRBJ2-2	TRBD1	TRBV9	.	CASRGTANTGELFF	TGTGCCAGCAGGGGGACAGCGAACACCGGGGAGCTGTTTTTT
TRBJ1-1	.	TRBV7-3	.	CASSPTGASNTEAFF	TGTGCCAGCAGCCCCACTGGCGCCTCTAACACTGAAGCTTTCTTT
TRBJ2-1	TRBD2	TRBV18	.	CASSPKASGNNEQFF	TGTGCCAGCTCACCAAAGGCTAGCGGGAACAATGAGCAGTTCTTC
TRBJ1-4	.	TRBV30	.	CAWSVGELLFF	TGTGCCTGGAGTGTGGGGGAGTTGCTGTTTTTT
TRBJ2-3	.	TRBV7-3	.	CASSLKQDTDTQYF	TGTGCCAGCAGCTTAAAACAGGATACAGATACGCAGTATTTT
TRBJ2-3	TRBD2	TRBV30	.	CAWSERTSLGYF	TGTGCCTGGAGTGAAAGGACTAGCTTGGGGTATTTT
TRBJ1-5	.	TRBV4-2	.	CASSQDGGINQPQHF	TGTGCCAGCAGCCAAGATGGGGGGATAAATCAGCCCCAGCATTTT
TRBJ2-2	.	TRBV3-1/TRBV3-2	.	CASSQGPRGTGELFF	TGTGCCAGCAGCCAAGGTCCTAGGGGCACCGGGGAGCTGTTTTTT
TRBJ1-2	.	TRBV27	.	CASSLAGAGYGYTF	TGTGCCAGCAGTTTAGCGGGGGCGGGCTATGGCTACACCTTC
TRBJ2-2	.	TRBV7-9	.	CASRLGQKNTGELFF	TGTGCCAGCAGGTTGGGACAAAAAAACACCGGGGAGCTGTTTTTT
TRBJ1-2	.	TRBV7-8	once	CASSLEAGEYGYTF	TGTGCCAGCAGCTTAGAGGCAGGGGAATATGGCTACACCTTC
TRBJ2-1	TRBD1	TRBV4-3	.	CASSQDLGTGPYNEQFF	TGCGCCAGCAGCCAAGATTTGGGGACAGGGCCCTACAATGAGCAGTTCTTC
TRBJ1-4	.	TRBV7-9	.	CASSLGAWKEGGEGLFF	TGTGCCAGCAGCTTAGGTGCGTGGAAGGAAGGCGGGGAAGGGCTGTTTTTT
TRBJ1-1	.	TRBV7-9	.	CASSSSVGDLNTEAFF	TGTGCCAGCAGCTCAAGCGTAGGGGATTTGAACACTGAAGCTTTCTTT
TRBJ2-5	TRBD2	TRBV5-6	.	CASSWFPSGQETQYF	TGTGCCAGCAGCTGGTTTCCTAGCGGCCAAGAGACCCAGTACTTC
TRBJ1-4	TRBD1	TRBV30	once	CAWSVQGVSGTNEKLFF	TGTGCCTGGAGTGTACAGGGGGTTAGTGGAACTAATGAAAAACTGTTTTTT
TRBJ1-2	.	TRBV7-9	.	CASSLGNWDANYGYTF	TGTGCCAGCAGCTTAGGTAACTGGGACGCTAACTATGGCTACACCTTC
TRBJ2-7	TRBD2	TRBV20-1	.	CSASPSGGSYEQYF	TGCAGTGCTAGTCCTAGCGGGGGATCCTACGAGCAGTACTTC
TRBJ1-2	TRBD1	TRBV7-2	.	CASSLHRDRGNGYTF	TGTGCCAGCAGCCTCCACCGGGACAGGGGTAATGGCTACACCTTC
TRBJ2-5	.	TRBV10-3	.	CAISETGGEVETQYF	TGTGCCATCAGTGAAACGGGGGGCGAGGTGGAGACCCAGTACTTC
TRBJ1-2	.	TRBV28	.	CATYRADGYTF	TGTGCCACCTACCGTGCTGACGGCTACACCTTC
TRBJ2-5	.	TRBV6-2/TRBV6-3	few	CASSYSEGTETQYF	TGTGCCAGCAGTTACTCGGAGGGGACAGAGACCCAGTACTTC
TRBJ2-6	TRBD1	TRBV4-1	.	CASRPNRGSGANVLTF	TGCGCCAGCAGACCTAACAGGGGGTCTGGGGCCAACGTCCTGACTTTC
TRBJ2-1	.	TRBV3-1/TRBV3-2	.	CASSQDPTWYNEQFF	TGTGCCAGCAGCCAGGACCCCACCTGGTACAATGAGCAGTTCTTC
TRBJ2-7	.	TRBV4-3	.	CATSESGNSYEQYF	TGCGCCACTTCAGAAAGCGGAAACTCCTACGAGCAGTACTTC
TRBJ2-7	.	TRBV4-1	.	CASSQDLWRSSYEQYF	TGCGCCAGCAGCCAAGATCTATGGCGGAGCTCCTACGAGCAGTACTTC
TRBJ1-5	.	TRBV4-1	.	CASSQGGVRGRQPQHF	TGCGCCAGCAGCCAAGGTGGTGTCAGGGGACGGCAGCCCCAGCATTTT
TRBJ2-3	TRBD1	TRBV2	.	CASSQDRGKADTQYF	TGTGCCAGCAGTCAGGACAGGGGGAAGGCAGATACGCAGTATTTT
TRBJ2-1	.	TRBV7-9	.	CASSTGHNEQFF	TGTGCCAGCAGCACGGGACACAATGAGCAGTTCTTC
TRBJ2-5	TRBD2	TRBV5-4	.	CASSRLAGGQTQYF	TGTGCCAGCAGCCGACTAGCGGGGGGGCAGACCCAGTACTTC
TRBJ1-5	.	TRBV7-2	once	CASSLAQSQPQHF	TGTGCCAGCAGCTTAGCGCAAAGTCAGCCCCAGCATTTT
TRBJ2-3	TRBD2	TRBV10-3	.	CAISGTSELTDTQYF	TGTGCCATCAGTGGGACTAGCGAACTCACAGATACGCAGTATTTT